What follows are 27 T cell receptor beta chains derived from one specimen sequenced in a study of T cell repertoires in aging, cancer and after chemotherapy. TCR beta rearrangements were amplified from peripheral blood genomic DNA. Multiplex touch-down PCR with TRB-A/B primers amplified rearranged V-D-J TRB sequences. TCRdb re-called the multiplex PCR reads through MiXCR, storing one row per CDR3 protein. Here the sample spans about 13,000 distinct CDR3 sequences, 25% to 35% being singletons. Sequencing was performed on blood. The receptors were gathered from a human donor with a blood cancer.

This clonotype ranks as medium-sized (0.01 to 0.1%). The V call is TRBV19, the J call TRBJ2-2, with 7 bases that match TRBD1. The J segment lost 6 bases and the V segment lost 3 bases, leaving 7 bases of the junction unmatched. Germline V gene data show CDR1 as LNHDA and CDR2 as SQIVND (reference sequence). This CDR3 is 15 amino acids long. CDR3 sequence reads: CASSILTGMAGELFF. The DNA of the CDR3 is TGTGCCAGTAGTATTCTGACAGGGATGGCCGGGGAGCTGTTTTTT.

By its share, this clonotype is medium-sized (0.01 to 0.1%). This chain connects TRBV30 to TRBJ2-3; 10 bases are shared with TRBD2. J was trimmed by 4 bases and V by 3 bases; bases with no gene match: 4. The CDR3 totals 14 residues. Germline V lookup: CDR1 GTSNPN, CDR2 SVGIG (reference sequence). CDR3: CAWRLAGASDTQYF. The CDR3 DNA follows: TGTGCCTGGAGGCTAGCGGGAGCCTCAGATACGCAGTATTTT.

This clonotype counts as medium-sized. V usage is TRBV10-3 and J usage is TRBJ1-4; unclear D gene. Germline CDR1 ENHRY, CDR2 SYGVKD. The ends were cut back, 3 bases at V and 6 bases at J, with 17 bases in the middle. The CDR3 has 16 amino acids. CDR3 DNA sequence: TGTGCCATCAGTGATGGTGGGCATACCGACGATGAAAAACTGTTTTTT. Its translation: CAISDGGHTDDEKLFF.

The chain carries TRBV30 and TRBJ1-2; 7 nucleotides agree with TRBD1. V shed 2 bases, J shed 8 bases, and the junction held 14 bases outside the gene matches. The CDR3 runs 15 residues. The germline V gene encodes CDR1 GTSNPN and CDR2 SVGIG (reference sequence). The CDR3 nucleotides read TGTGCCTGGAGTAGAGGGACAGCTAAATCGGGGGGCTACACCTTC. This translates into CAWSRGTAKSGGYTF. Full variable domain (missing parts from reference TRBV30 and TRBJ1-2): SQTIHQWPATLVQPVGSPLSLECTVEGTSNPNLYWYRQAAGRGLQLLFYSVGIGQISSEVPQNLSASRPQDRQFILSSKKLLLSDSGFYLCAWSRGTAKSGGYTFGSGTRLTVV.

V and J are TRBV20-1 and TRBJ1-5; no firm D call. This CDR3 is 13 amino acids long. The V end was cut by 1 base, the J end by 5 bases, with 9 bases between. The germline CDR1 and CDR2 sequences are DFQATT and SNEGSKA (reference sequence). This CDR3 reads CSARASEYQPQHF. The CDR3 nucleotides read TGCAGTGCTAGAGCATCAGAGTATCAGCCCCAGCATTTT.

The CDR3 sequence is CASSESGYEQYF. The CDR3 nucleotides read TGTGCCAGCAGCGAGTCCGGCTACGAGCAGTACTTC. This chain joins TRBV5-4 and TRBJ2-7; D not resolved. V was shortened by 4 bases and J by 3 bases, with 8 bases between the two germline ends. This CDR3 is built from 12 residues. Germline assignment: CDR1 SGHNT and CDR2 YYREEE (reference sequence). The variable domain in full, completed from reference TRBV5-4 and TRBJ2-7, reads ETGVTQSPTHLIKTRGQQVTLRCSSQSGHNTVSWYQQALGQGPQFIFQYYREEENGRGNFPPRFSGLQFPNYSSELNVNALELDDSALYLCASSESGYEQYFGPGTRLTVT.

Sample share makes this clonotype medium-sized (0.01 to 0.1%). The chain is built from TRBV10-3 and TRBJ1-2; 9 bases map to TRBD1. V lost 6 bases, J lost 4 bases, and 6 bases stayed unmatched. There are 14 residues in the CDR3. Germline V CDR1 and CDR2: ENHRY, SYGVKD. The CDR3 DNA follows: TGTGCCATCAGCGGGACAGGGTCGGGCTATGGCTACACCTTC. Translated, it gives CAISGTGSGYGYTF.

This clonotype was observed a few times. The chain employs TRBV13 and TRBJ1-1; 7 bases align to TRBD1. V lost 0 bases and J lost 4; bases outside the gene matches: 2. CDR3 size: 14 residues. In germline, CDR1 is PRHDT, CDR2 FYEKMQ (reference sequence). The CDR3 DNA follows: TGTGCCAGCAGCTTAGGAGGGGGCGCCACTGAAGCTTTCTTT. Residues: CASSLGGGATEAFF.

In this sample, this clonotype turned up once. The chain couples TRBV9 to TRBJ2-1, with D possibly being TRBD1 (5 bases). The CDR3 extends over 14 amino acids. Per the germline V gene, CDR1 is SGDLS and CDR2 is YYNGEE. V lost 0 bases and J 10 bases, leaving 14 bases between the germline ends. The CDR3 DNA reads TGTGCCAGCAGCGTAGGGGTAGGGGTAGGGGAGCAGTTCTTC. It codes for CASSVGVGVGEQFF.

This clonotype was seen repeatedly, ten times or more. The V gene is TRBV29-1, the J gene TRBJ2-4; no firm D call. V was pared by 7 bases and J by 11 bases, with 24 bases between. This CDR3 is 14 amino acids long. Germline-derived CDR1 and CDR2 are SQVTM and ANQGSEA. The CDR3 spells CSARLPSEESFQYF. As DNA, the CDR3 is TGCAGCGCCCGATTGCCCAGCGAGGAGTCTTTTCAGTACTTC.

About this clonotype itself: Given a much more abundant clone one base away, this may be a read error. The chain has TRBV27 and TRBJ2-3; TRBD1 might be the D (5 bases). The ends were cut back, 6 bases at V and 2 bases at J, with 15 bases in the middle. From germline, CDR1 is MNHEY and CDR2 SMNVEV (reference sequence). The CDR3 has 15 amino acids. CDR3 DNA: TGTGCCAGCAGGCCGACAGTCTTTTTCACAGATACGCAGTATTTT. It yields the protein CASRPTVFFTDTQYF.

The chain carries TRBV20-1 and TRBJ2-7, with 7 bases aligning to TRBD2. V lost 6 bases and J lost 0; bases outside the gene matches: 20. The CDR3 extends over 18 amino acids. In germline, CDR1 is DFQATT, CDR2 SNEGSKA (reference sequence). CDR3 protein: CSAGTSDPLAPYSYEQYV. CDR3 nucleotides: TGCAGTGCAGGCACTAGCGACCCACTAGCCCCTTACTCCTACGAGCAGTACGTC.

The CDR3 nucleotides are TGTGCCAGCAGTGAGTCAGGGGCGGACAAAAACATTCAGTACTTC. Its translation: CASSESGADKNIQYF. The chain has TRBV6-1 and TRBJ2-4; weak D call: TRBD1 (6 bases). V was trimmed by 3 bases and J by 3 bases, leaving 12 bases between them. Germline V lookup: CDR1 MNHNS, CDR2 SASEGT. This CDR3 has 15 residues.

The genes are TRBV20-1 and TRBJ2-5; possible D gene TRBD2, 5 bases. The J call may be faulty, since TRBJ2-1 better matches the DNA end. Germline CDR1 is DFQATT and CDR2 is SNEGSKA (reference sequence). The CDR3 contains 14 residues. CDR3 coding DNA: TGCAGTGTCGGGCCTGGGGAGTATGCCAATGAGCAGTTCTTC. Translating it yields CSVGPGEYANEQFF.

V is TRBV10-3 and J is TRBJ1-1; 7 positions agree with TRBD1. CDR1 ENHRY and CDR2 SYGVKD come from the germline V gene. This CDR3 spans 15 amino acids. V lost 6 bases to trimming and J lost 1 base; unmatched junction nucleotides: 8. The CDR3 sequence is CAIRTTTGRNTEAFF. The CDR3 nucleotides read TGTGCCATCAGGACCACGACAGGGAGGAACACTGAAGCTTTCTTT.

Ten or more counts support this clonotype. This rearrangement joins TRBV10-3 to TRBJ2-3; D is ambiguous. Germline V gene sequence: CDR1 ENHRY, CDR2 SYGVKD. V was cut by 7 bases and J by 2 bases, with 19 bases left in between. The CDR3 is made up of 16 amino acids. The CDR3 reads CAIIRVWRQHTDTQYF. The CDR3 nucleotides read TGTGCCATCATCCGGGTCTGGCGTCAGCACACAGATACGCAGTATTTT.

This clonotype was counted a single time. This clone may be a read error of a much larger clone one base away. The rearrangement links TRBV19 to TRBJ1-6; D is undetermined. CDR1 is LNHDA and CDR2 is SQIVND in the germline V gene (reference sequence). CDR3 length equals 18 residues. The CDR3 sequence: CASSIAPSPASYNSPLRF. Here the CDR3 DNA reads TGTGCCAGTAGTATTGCTCCGTCCCCCGCCTCATATAATTCACCCCTCCGCTTT.

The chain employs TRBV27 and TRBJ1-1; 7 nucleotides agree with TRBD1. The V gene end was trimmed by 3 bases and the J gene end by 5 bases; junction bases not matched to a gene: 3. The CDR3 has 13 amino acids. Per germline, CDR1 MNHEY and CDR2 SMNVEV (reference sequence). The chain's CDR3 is CASSLTGKTEAFF. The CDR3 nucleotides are TGTGCCAGCAGTTTGACAGGGAAGACTGAAGCTTTCTTT.

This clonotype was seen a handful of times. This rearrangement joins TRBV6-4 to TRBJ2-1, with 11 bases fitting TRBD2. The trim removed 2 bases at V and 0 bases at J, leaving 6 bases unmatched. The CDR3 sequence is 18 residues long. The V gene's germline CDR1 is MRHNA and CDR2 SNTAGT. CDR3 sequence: CASSDRPSGRTSYNEQFF. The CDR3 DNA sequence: TGTGCCAGCAGTGACCGGCCTAGCGGGAGGACCTCCTACAATGAGCAGTTCTTC.

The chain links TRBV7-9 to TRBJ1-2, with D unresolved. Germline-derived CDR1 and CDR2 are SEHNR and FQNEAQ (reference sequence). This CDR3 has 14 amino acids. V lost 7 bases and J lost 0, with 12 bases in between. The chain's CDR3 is CASTPSGTNYGYTF. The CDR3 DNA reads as TGTGCCAGCACCCCCTCCGGGACTAACTATGGCTACACCTTC.

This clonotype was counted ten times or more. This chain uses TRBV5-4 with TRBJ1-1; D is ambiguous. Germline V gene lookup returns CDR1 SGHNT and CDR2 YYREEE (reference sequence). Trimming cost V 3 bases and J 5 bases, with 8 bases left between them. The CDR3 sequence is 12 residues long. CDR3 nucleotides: TGTGCCAGCAGCTCGCGTGGGACTGAAGCTTTCTTT. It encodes CASSSRGTEAFF.

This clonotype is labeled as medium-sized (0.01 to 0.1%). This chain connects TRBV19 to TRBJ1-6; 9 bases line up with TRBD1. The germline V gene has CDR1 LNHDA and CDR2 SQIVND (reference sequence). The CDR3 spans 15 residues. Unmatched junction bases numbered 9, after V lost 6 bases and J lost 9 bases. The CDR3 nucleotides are TGTGCCAGTAGGGAAGGACAGGGGTCTTTTTCACCCCTCCACTTT. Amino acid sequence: CASREGQGSFSPLHF. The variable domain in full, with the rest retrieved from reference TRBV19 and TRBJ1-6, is DGGITQSPKYLFRKEGQNVTLSCEQNLNHDAMYWYRQDPGQGLRLIYYSQIVNDFQKGDIAEGYSVSREKKESFPLTVTSAQKNPTAFYLCASREGQGSFSPLHFGNGTRLTVT.

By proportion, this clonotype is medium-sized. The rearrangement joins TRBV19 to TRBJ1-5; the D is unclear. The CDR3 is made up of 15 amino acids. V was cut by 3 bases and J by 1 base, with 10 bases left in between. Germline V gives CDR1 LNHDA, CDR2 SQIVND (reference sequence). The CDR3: CASSMVVDSNQPQHF. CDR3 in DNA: TGTGCCAGTAGTATGGTGGTAGACAGCAATCAGCCCCAGCATTTT.

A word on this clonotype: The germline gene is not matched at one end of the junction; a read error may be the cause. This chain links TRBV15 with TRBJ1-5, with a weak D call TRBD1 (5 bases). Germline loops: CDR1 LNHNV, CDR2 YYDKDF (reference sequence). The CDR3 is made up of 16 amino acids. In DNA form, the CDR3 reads TGTGCCACCACATCATTCGACAGTGAAGGCAAACAGCCCCAGCATTTT. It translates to CATTSFDSEGKQPQHF. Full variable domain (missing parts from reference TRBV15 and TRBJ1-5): DAMVIQNPRYQVTQFGKPVTLSCSQTLNHNVMYWYQQKSSQAPKLLFHYYDKDFNNEADTPDNFQSRRPNTSFCFLDIRSPGLGDTAMYLCATTSFDSEGKQPQHFGDGTRLSIL.

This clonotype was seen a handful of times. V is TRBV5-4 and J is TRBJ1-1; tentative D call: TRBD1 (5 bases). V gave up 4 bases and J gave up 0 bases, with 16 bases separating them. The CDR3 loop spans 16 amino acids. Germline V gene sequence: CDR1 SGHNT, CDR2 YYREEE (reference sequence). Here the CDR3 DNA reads TGTGCCAGCAGCACCCCTCTGGAGGACATGAACACTGAAGCTTTCTTT. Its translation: CASSTPLEDMNTEAFF.

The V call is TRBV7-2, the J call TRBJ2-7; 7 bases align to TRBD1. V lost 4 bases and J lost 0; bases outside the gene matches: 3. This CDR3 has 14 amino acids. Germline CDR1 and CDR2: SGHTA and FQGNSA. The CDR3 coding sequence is TGTGCCAGCAGCTGGGACAGTCTCTCCTACGAGCAGTACGTC. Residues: CASSWDSLSYEQYV.

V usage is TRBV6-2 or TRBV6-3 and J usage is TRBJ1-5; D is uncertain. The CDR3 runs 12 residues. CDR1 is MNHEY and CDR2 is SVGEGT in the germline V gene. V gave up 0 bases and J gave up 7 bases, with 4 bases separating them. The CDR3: CASSYSIQPQHF. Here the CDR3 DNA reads TGTGCCAGCAGTTACTCGATACAGCCCCAGCATTTT.